One TCR beta chain is described in this entry. What it recognizes is unknown. This may be a read error, as it is one base from a much larger clone. The data originate from a study of T cells in Graves' hyperthyroidism and ophthalmopathy. General study findings and limits: With a median lead of around 6.7 months before onset, the model predicted ophthalmopathy. Most thyroid clonotypes expanded above 0.001 appeared in blood too.

Germline V gene sequence: CDR1 SGHKS, CDR2 YYEKEE (reference sequence). The CDR3 loop spans 15 amino acids. J gave up 0 bases and V 4 bases, and 5 bases lay outside the gene matches. The source material, RNA transcripts, was used to amplify TCR beta CDR3 regions. Primed by the HTBI set, a first-round RT-PCR was run on the TCR CDR3. Each CDR3 protein is one row after TCRdb ran MiXCR on the multiplex PCR reads. Among under 450,000 distinct CDR3 sequences listed, approximately 12% were seen once. Drawn at first hyperthyroidism diagnosis, the blood sample preceded any ophthalmopathy symptoms. This clonotype originated in a young man with Graves' hyperthyroidism that later progressed to Graves' ophthalmopathy. Sequencing was performed on blood. This rearrangement joins TRBV5-5 to TRBJ2-5; 8 positions match TRBD2. CDR3 DNA: TGTGCCAGCAGCACGGGACTAGGGCACCAAGAGACCCAGTACTTC. Its translation is CASSTGLGHQETQYF.